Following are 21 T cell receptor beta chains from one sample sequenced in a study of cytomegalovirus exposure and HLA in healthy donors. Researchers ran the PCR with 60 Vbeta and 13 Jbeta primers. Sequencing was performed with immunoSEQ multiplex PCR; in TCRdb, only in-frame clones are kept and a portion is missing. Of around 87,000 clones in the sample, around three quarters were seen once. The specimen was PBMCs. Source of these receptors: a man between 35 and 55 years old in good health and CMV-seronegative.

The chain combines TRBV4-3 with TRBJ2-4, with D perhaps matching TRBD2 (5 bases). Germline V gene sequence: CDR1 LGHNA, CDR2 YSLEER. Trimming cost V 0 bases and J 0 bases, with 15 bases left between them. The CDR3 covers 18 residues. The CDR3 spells CASSQDLAGGEAKNIQYF. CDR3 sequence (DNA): TGCGCCAGCAGCCAAGATCTAGCCGGTGGGGAAGCCAAAAACATTCAGTACTTC.

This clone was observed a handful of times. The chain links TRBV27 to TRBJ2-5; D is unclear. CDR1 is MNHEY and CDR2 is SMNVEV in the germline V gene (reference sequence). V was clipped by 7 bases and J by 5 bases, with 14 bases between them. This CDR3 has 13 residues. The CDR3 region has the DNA TGTGCCAGCAAGGAATCCAGCGTGGAGACCCAGTACTTC. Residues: CASKESSVETQYF.

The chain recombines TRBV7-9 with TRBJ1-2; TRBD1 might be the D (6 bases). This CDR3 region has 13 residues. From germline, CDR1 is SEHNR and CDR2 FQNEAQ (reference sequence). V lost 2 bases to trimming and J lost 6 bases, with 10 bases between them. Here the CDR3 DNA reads TGTGCCAGCAGCTTACAGGGGCTCGATGGCTACACCTTC. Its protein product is CASSLQGLDGYTF. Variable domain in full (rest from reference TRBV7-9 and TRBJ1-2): DTGVSQNPRHKITKRGQNVTFRCDPISEHNRLYWYRQTLGQGPEFLTYFQNEAQLEKSRLLSDRFSAERPKGSFSTLEIQRTEQGDSAMYLCASSLQGLDGYTFGSGTRLTVV.

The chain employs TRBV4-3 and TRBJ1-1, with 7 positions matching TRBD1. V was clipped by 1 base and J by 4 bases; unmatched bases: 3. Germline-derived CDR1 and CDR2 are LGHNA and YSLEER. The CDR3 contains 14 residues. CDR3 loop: CASSQGQGGTEAFF. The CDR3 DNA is TGCGCCAGCAGCCAAGGACAGGGCGGCACTGAAGCTTTCTTT.

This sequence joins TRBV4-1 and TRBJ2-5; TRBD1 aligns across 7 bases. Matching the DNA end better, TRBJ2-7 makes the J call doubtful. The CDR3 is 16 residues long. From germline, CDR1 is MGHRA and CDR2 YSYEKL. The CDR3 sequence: CASSQDAETGRYEQYF. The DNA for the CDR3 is TGCGCCAGCAGCCAAGATGCAGAGACAGGGCGATACGAGCAGTACTTC.

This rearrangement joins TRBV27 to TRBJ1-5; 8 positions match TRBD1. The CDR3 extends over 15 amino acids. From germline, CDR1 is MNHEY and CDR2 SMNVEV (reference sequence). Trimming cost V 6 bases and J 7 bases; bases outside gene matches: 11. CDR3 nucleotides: TGTGCCAGCAGCTTGGACAGGGTGGGGGGGCAGCCCCAGCATTTT. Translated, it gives CASSLDRVGGQPQHF.

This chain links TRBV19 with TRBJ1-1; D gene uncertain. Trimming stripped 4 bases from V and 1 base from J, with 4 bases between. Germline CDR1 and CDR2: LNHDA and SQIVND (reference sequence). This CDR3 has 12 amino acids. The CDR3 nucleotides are TGTGCCAGTAGTAGACAGAACACTGAAGCTTTCTTT. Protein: CASSRQNTEAFF.

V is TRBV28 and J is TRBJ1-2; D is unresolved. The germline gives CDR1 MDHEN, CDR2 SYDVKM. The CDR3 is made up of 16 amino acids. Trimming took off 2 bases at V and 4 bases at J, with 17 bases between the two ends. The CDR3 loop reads CASSLAGFGEPYGYTF. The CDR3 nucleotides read TGTGCCAGCAGTTTAGCGGGGTTTGGGGAACCCTATGGCTACACCTTC.

The CDR3 here is CASSIVFPGSYEQYF. For the CDR3, the DNA is TGTGCCAGTAGTATTGTCTTCCCAGGCTCCTACGAGCAGTACTTC. This chain joins TRBV19 and TRBJ2-7; no clear D gene. V was clipped by 3 bases and J by 0 bases, with 12 bases between them. The germline CDR1 and CDR2 sequences are LNHDA and SQIVND (reference sequence). This CDR3 comprises 15 residues. The whole variable domain, remainder taken from reference TRBV19 and TRBJ2-7, is DGGITQSPKYLFRKEGQNVTLSCEQNLNHDAMYWYRQDPGQGLRLIYYSQIVNDFQKGDIAEGYSVSREKKESFPLTVTSAQKNPTAFYLCASSIVFPGSYEQYFGPGTRLTVT.

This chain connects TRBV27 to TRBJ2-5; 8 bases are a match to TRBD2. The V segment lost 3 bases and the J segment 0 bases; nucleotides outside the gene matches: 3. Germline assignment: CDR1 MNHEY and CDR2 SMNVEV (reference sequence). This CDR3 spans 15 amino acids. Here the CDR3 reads CASSFRGGHQETQYF. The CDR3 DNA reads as TGTGCCAGCAGTTTCCGGGGGGGGCACCAAGAGACCCAGTACTTC.

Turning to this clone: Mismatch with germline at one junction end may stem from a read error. The CDR3 DNA sequence: TGTGCCTGCAGCGGACCTAGCGGGCGGGGCCACTTTACAGATACGCAGTATTTT. Protein sequence: CACSGPSGRGHFTDTQYF. This chain connects TRBV7-9 to TRBJ2-3, with 8 positions matching TRBD2. This CDR3 has 18 amino acids. CDR1 and CDR2 (germline): SEHNR, FQNEAQ (reference sequence).

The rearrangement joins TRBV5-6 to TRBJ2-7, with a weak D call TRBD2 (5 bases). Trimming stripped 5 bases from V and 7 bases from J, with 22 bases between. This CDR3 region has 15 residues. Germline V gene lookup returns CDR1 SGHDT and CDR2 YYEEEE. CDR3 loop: CASSSLGRESGEQYF. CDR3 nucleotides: TGTGCCAGCAGTTCCTTAGGAAGGGAGTCGGGTGAGCAGTACTTC.

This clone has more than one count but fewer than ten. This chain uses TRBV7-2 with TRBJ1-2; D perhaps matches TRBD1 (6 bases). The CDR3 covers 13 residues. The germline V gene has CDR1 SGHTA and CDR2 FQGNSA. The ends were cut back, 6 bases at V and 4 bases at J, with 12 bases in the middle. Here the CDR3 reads CASSQTGPYGYTF. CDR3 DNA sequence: TGTGCCAGCAGTCAAACAGGGCCCTATGGCTACACCTTC.

CDR3 DNA: TGTGCCAGCTCCGAACAGCTTAATTCACCCCTCCACTTT. Translated: CASSEQLNSPLHF. This rearrangement joins TRBV18 to TRBJ1-6; D gene uncertain. V gave up 6 bases and J gave up 6 bases, with 9 bases separating them. The length of the CDR3 is 13 residues. Germline V CDR1 and CDR2: KGHSH, LQKENI.

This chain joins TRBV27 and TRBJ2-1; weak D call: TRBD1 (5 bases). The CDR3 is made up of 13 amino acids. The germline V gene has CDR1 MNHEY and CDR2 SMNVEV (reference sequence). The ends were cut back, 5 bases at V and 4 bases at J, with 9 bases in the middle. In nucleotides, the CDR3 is TGTGCCAGCAGTAGGGGTGCGTACAATGAGCAGTTCTTC. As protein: CASSRGAYNEQFF.

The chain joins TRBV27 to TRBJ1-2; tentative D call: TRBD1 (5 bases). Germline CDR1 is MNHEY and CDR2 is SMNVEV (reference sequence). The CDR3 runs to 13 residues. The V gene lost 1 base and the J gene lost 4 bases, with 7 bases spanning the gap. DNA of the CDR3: TGTGCCAGCAGTTTATACAGGTCCTATGGCTACACCTTC. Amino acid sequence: CASSLYRSYGYTF.

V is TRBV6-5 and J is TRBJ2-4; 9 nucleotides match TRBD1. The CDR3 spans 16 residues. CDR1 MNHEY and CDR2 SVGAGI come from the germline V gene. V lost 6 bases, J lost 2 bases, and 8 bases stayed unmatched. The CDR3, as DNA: TGTGCCAGCAGCTACGGACAGGGGATAACCAAAAACATTCAGTACTTC. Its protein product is CASSYGQGITKNIQYF.

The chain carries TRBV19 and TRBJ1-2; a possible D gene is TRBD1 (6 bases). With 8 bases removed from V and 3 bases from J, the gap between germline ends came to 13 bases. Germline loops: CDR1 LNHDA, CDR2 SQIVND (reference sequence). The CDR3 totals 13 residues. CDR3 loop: CASGRGADYGYTF. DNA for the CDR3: TGTGCCAGTGGCCGGGGGGCAGACTATGGCTACACCTTC.

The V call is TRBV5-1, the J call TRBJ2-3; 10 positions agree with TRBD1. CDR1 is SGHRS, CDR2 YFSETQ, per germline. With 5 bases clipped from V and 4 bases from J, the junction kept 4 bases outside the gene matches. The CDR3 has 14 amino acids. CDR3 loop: CASRPTGGSDTQYF. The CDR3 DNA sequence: TGCGCCAGCAGACCGACAGGGGGCTCAGATACGCAGTATTTT.

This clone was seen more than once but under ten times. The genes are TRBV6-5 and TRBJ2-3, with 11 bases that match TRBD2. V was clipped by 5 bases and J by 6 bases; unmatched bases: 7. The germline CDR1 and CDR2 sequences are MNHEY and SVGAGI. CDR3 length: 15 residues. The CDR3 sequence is CASSLLAGEVDTQYF. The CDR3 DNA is TGTGCCAGCAGTCTACTAGCGGGGGAAGTTGATACGCAGTATTTT.

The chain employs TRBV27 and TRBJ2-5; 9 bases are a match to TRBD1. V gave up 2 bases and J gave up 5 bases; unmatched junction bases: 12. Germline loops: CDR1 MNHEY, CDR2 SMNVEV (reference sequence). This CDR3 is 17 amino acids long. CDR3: CASSLGLYRGPGETQYF. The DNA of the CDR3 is TGTGCCAGCAGTTTAGGGCTATACAGGGGGCCGGGGGAGACCCAGTACTTC.